Presented here are 32 T cell receptor beta chains from one specimen sequenced in a study of blood T cell repertoires in COVID-19. Only in-frame clones appear in the TCRdb table, and some are missing; sequencing was by immunoSEQ multiplex PCR. The data hold approximately 60,000 clones, with about nine tenths observed a single time. What was sequenced was peripheral blood. These receptors originate from a man aged 50-60 years with active COVID-19.

V is TRBV2 and J is TRBJ2-5; 11 bases match TRBD2. V shed 7 bases and J 4 bases; nucleotides not matched to a gene: 8. Germline V CDR1 and CDR2: SNHLY, FYNNEI. This CDR3 is 15 amino acids long. CDR3 DNA sequence: TGTGCCAGCACCCGACTAGCGGGGACTCTAGAGACCCAGTACTTC. This codes for CASTRLAGTLETQYF.

V gene TRBV25-1 combines with J gene TRBJ2-7; a weak D match, TRBD2 (6 bases). The CDR3 runs 13 residues. The V end was cut by 1 base, the J end by 7 bases, with 11 bases between. Germline V gene data show CDR1 as MGHDK and CDR2 as SYGVNS. For the CDR3, the DNA is TGTGCCAGCAGTGAATTAGCCGCGGGAGAGCAGTACTTC. Its translation: CASSELAAGEQYF.

This sequence joins TRBV28 and TRBJ1-2; TRBD1 aligns across 7 bases. Germline trimming cut 8 bases from V and 3 bases from J; bases unmatched to any gene: 15. CDR1 MDHEN and CDR2 SYDVKM come from the germline V gene. The CDR3 loop spans 16 amino acids. CDR3 protein: CASRGTAGAGHYGYTF. CDR3 DNA: TGTGCCAGCCGGGGGACAGCGGGGGCGGGGCACTATGGCTACACCTTC.

The rearrangement links TRBV6-2 or TRBV6-3 to TRBJ2-3; TRBD1 aligns across 7 bases. Germline V CDR1 and CDR2: MNHEY, SVGEGT. The ends lost 2 bases at V and 9 bases at J; junction bases unmatched: 5. CDR3 length equals 13 residues. The CDR3 here is CASSYTATGTQYF. The CDR3 DNA reads as TGTGCCAGCAGTTACACCGCGACAGGGACGCAGTATTTT.

The chain is built from TRBV4-2 and TRBJ2-1; 12 bases map to TRBD2. CDR3 length: 16 residues. Per the germline V gene, CDR1 is LGHNA and CDR2 is YNFKEQ. Trimming removed 1 base from V and 6 bases from J; junction bases left unmatched: 4. CDR3 nucleotides: TGTGCCAGCAGCCAAGCGGCTAGCGGGGGGGCCAATGAGCAGTTCTTC. This gives the protein CASSQAASGGANEQFF.

The chain couples TRBV10-3 to TRBJ1-5; D is perhaps TRBD1 (5 bases). The germline gives CDR1 ENHRY, CDR2 SYGVKD. The CDR3 has 16 amino acids. The V and J ends lost 0 bases and 3 bases respectively, with 12 bases between them. As DNA, the CDR3 is TGTGCCATCAGTGAGTCGGACATGTCCTTCAATCAGCCCCAGCATTTT. As protein: CAISESDMSFNQPQHF.

This rearrangement joins TRBV10-3 to TRBJ2-7; a weak D match, TRBD1 (6 bases). Trimming shortened V by 4 bases and J by 7 bases, and 17 bases separated the two germline ends. The CDR3 spans 14 residues. Germline lookup yields CDR1 ENHRY and CDR2 SYGVKD. CDR3 sequence reads: CAISGTKQGREQYF. CDR3 in DNA: TGTGCCATCAGTGGGACAAAACAGGGTCGGGAGCAGTACTTC.

The rearrangement joins TRBV9 to TRBJ1-2, with D uncertain. Trimming left V 0 bases short and J 0 bases short, with 12 bases between. The CDR3 spans 16 residues. Germline V gene sequence: CDR1 SGDLS, CDR2 YYNGEE. The DNA of the CDR3 is TGTGCCAGCAGCGTAGCGGCAGGAACGACTAACTATGGCTACACCTTC. Translated: CASSVAAGTTNYGYTF.

The chain has TRBV12-5 and TRBJ1-6; D perhaps matches TRBD1 (5 bases). The CDR3 has 14 residues. V lost 6 bases to trimming and J lost 3 bases, with 9 bases between them. The germline gives CDR1 LGHNT, CDR2 FRNRAP. The CDR3 here is CASGSTVYNSPLHF. CDR3 sequence (DNA): TGTGCTAGTGGGTCGACAGTCTATAATTCACCCCTCCACTTT.

The J gene is TRBJ2-2, the V gene TRBV27; D may be TRBD2 (5 bases). Trimming cost V 3 bases and J 4 bases, with 6 bases left between them. This CDR3 has 13 amino acids. CDR1 is MNHEY, CDR2 SMNVEV, per germline (reference sequence). For the CDR3, the DNA is TGTGCCAGCAGTTTTCTAGCCACCGGGGAGCTGTTTTTT. Translation gives CASSFLATGELFF.

This CDR3 reads CASSRDRGTYEQYF. The DNA for the CDR3 is TGCGCCAGCAGCCGGGACAGGGGAACCTACGAGCAGTACTTC. The chain couples TRBV4-3 to TRBJ2-7; 10 bases align to TRBD1. The germline V gene encodes CDR1 LGHNA and CDR2 YSLEER. V lost 4 bases and J lost 2; bases outside the gene matches: 2. This CDR3 spans 14 amino acids.

This clone was counted once. J is TRBJ2-7 and V is TRBV7-2, with 10 bases lining up with TRBD1. From germline, CDR1 is SGHTA and CDR2 FQGNSA. This CDR3 spans 15 amino acids. The V and J ends lost 4 bases and 6 bases, in that order; junction bases with no gene match: 9. CDR3 in DNA: TGTGCCAGCAGCTCCGTGGGGACAGGGGTTGTCGAGCAGTACTTC. Residues: CASSSVGTGVVEQYF. Together with reference TRBV7-2 and TRBJ2-7, the CDR3 gives the full variable domain: GAGVSQSPSNKVTEKGKDVELRCDPISGHTALYWYRQSLGQGLEFLIYFQGNSAPDKSGLPSDRFSAERTGGSVSTLTIQRTQQEDSAVYLCASSSVGTGVVEQYFGPGTRLTVT.

The CDR3 sequence: CASRERSAPNSPLHF. Here the CDR3 DNA reads TGTGCCAGCAGGGAGCGCAGTGCGCCCAATTCACCCCTCCACTTT. The chain recombines TRBV6-5 with TRBJ1-6; D uncertain. V was cut by 6 bases and J by 7 bases, with 16 bases left in between. The V gene's germline CDR1 is MNHEY and CDR2 SVGAGI. The CDR3 loop spans 15 amino acids.

The CDR3 sequence is CASGQGQPTYEQYF. The CDR3, as DNA: TGTGCCAGCGGGCAGGGACAGCCGACCTACGAGCAGTACTTC. The chain carries TRBV6-5 and TRBJ2-7; TRBD1 agrees at 7 bases. The CDR3 is made up of 14 amino acids. After removal of 8 bases from V and 2 bases from J, the junction contained 9 bases not matched to a gene. Germline CDR1 reads MNHEY; CDR2 reads SVGAGI.

The chain couples TRBV19 to TRBJ1-2; TRBD1 matches at 12 bases. Losses at the gene ends were 8 bases for V and 8 bases for J; bases not matched to a gene: 15. The germline CDR1 and CDR2 sequences are LNHDA and SQIVND (reference sequence). The CDR3 has 16 residues. CDR3 in DNA: TGTGCCAGTTCCCTCGTGGGACAGGGGGCCTCGCACGGCTACACCTTC. This gives the protein CASSLVGQGASHGYTF. The whole variable domain, filled in from reference TRBV19 and TRBJ1-2, reads DGGITQSPKYLFRKEGQNVTLSCEQNLNHDAMYWYRQDPGQGLRLIYYSQIVNDFQKGDIAEGYSVSREKKESFPLTVTSAQKNPTAFYLCASSLVGQGASHGYTFGSGTRLTVV.

The chain uses TRBV28 and TRBJ1-2; D call uncertain. Germline V lookup: CDR1 MDHEN, CDR2 SYDVKM. CDR3 length: 12 amino acids. The V end lost 6 bases, the J end lost 8 bases, and 13 bases lay between the germline ends. CDR3 region: CASSQRNRGYTF. In DNA form, the CDR3 reads TGTGCCAGCAGCCAGCGTAATAGGGGCTACACCTTC.

The chain has TRBV6-2 or TRBV6-3 and TRBJ2-3; D ambiguous. Per germline, CDR1 MNHEY and CDR2 SVGEGT. Trimming took off 4 bases at V and 4 bases at J, with 3 bases between the two ends. CDR3 length: 11 amino acids. CDR3 in amino acids: CASSLADTQYF. The DNA for the CDR3 is TGTGCCAGCAGTTTAGCAGATACGCAGTATTTT.

V usage is TRBV11-2 and J usage is TRBJ1-5; D uncertain. V lost 2 bases and J lost 0, with 8 bases in between. Per germline, CDR1 SGHAT and CDR2 FQNNGV. The CDR3 length is 15 residues. The CDR3 loop reads CASSLTGISNQPQHF. CDR3 coding DNA: TGTGCCAGCAGCTTAACGGGGATTAGCAATCAGCCCCAGCATTTT.

This chain links TRBV12-3 or TRBV12-4 with TRBJ2-7, with TRBD2 as a possible D gene (6 bases). The CDR3 runs to 13 residues. Trimming cost V 6 bases and J 0 bases, with 9 bases left between them. The CDR3 loop is CASRVAASYEQYF. The CDR3 DNA reads TGTGCCAGCAGGGTAGCGGCCTCCTACGAGCAGTACTTC.

The chain links TRBV9 to TRBJ2-1, with 9 nucleotides matching TRBD2. J lost 4 bases, V lost 0 bases, and 5 bases had no gene match. The CDR3 consists of 16 residues. CDR1 is SGDLS and CDR2 is YYNGEE in the germline V gene. CDR3 amino acids: CASSVGSSGNYNEQFF. DNA for the CDR3: TGTGCCAGCAGCGTAGGGTCTAGCGGGAATTACAATGAGCAGTTCTTC.

The chain is built from TRBV29-1 and TRBJ2-2; weak D call: TRBD1 (6 bases). The CDR3 is 11 residues long. Germline CDR1 is SQVTM and CDR2 is ANQGSEA. The CDR3 loop is CSAYRAGELFF. DNA for the CDR3: TGCAGTGCCTACAGGGCCGGGGAGCTGTTTTTT.

V gene TRBV7-9 combines with J gene TRBJ2-5; 8 nucleotides align to TRBD2. CDR1 SEHNR and CDR2 FQNEAQ come from the germline V gene (reference sequence). Trimming took 5 bases from V and 0 from J; bases not matched to a gene: 8. CDR3 size: 16 residues. The CDR3 is CASSPIIGRDQETQYF. In DNA form, the CDR3 reads TGTGCCAGCAGCCCTATCATCGGGAGGGACCAAGAGACCCAGTACTTC.

This chain uses TRBV19 with TRBJ2-3; a possible D gene is TRBD2 (6 bases). Germline V gene lookup returns CDR1 LNHDA and CDR2 SQIVND (reference sequence). Trimming took off 5 bases at V and 1 base at J, with 19 bases between the two ends. This CDR3 has 17 residues. The CDR3 DNA reads TGTGCCAGTAGTGAGACCACACCGGGGACTGGCACAGATACGCAGTATTTT. It yields the protein CASSETTPGTGTDTQYF.

This clone was counted once. Other DNA sequences from this sample encode an identical CDR3 as well. The chain carries TRBV7-2 and TRBJ2-7; tentative D call: TRBD1 (6 bases). CDR1 and CDR2 from the germline V gene are SGHTA and FQGNSA. Trimming removed 5 bases from V and 2 bases from J, with 13 bases in between. This CDR3 has 14 residues. Here the CDR3 DNA reads TGTGCCAGCAGCCCAGGGACAAGTCCCTACGAGCAGTACTTC. It is translated as CASSPGTSPYEQYF.

This clone showed up just a few times. V and J are TRBV23-1 and TRBJ1-6; D possibly corresponds to TRBD1 (6 bases). TRBV23-1 is an ORF for which the function is uncertain. Trimming removed 2 bases at V and 0 bases at J, with 8 bases between. CDR3 length: 16 amino acids. The CDR3 region is CASSQTGSSYNSPLHF. The CDR3, as DNA: TGCGCCAGCAGTCAAACAGGGAGCTCCTATAATTCACCCCTCCACTTT.

A word on this clone: Mismatch with germline at one junction end may stem from a read error. The rearrangement uses TRBV11-2 and TRBJ2-7, with 7 positions matching TRBD1. The CDR3 covers 14 residues. Germline loops: CDR1 SGHAT, CDR2 FQNNGV. CDR3 sequence reads: CASSLDPGQPAADF. CDR3 sequence (DNA): TGTGCCAGCAGCTTAGATCCGGGACAGCCGGCGGCAGACTTC.

The chain has TRBV6-2 or TRBV6-3 and TRBJ2-1; 10 positions agree with TRBD2. The CDR3 has 19 amino acids. The V gene end was trimmed by 5 bases and the J gene end by 8 bases; junction bases not matched to a gene: 21. The V gene's germline CDR1 is MNHEY and CDR2 SVGEGT. CDR3 in DNA: TGTGCCAGCAGTCCGAGGGGGGCGCGGGCTAGCGGGAGTTACGATGAGCAGTTCTTC. Protein: CASSPRGARASGSYDEQFF.

The chain recombines TRBV18 with TRBJ1-6; no firm D call. Deletions cut 2 bases from V and 5 bases from J, with 4 bases between. Germline loops: CDR1 KGHSH, CDR2 LQKENI. The CDR3 extends over 13 amino acids. Here the CDR3 DNA reads TGTGCCAGCTCACCAGTCAATAATTCACCCCTCCACTTT. This sequence encodes CASSPVNNSPLHF.

This clone was seen more than once but under ten times. V usage is TRBV27 and J usage is TRBJ2-7, with D perhaps matching TRBD2 (6 bases). V was shortened by 5 bases and J by 3 bases, with 17 bases between the two germline ends. This CDR3 spans 15 amino acids. CDR1 is MNHEY and CDR2 is SMNVEV in the germline V gene (reference sequence). CDR3 amino acids: CASSLKGLDYYEQYF. In nucleotides, the CDR3 is TGTGCCAGCAGTCTTAAAGGGTTGGACTACTACGAGCAGTACTTC.

The chain links TRBV10-2 to TRBJ2-1; tentative D call: TRBD2 (5 bases). Deletions cut 6 bases from V and 7 bases from J, with 16 bases between. The CDR3 extends over 14 amino acids. Germline loops: CDR1 WSHSY, CDR2 SAAADI. CDR3 bases: TGCGCCAGCAGCCCCGGGGAGACTTGGAATGAGCAGTTCTTC. Its translation is CASSPGETWNEQFF.

The chain uses TRBV2 and TRBJ2-5; the match to TRBD2 covers 10 bases. Germline CDR1 is SNHLY and CDR2 is FYNNEI. V dropped 5 bases and J dropped 4; count of bases not matched to a gene: 7. CDR3 size: 15 residues. The CDR3 reads CASSPTGLAVETQYF. As DNA, the CDR3 is TGTGCCAGCAGTCCGACAGGACTAGCGGTAGAGACCCAGTACTTC. Drawing the rest from reference TRBV2 and TRBJ2-5, the complete variable domain is EPEVTQTPSHQVTQMGQEVILRCVPISNHLYFYWYRQILGQKVEFLVSFYNNEISEKSEIFDDQFSVERPDGSNFTLKIRSTKLEDSAMYFCASSPTGLAVETQYFGPGTRLLVL.

The chain is built from TRBV6-1 and TRBJ1-1; possibly TRBD1 for D (5 bases). Per germline, CDR1 MNHNS and CDR2 SASEGT. CDR3 size: 13 residues. Trimming cost V 2 bases and J 4 bases, with 8 bases left between them. The CDR3 DNA is TGTGCCAGCAGTGAACGGCAGGGCACTGAAGCTTTCTTT. Residues: CASSERQGTEAFF.